The 29 T cell receptor beta chains presented below share a single source sample, sequenced in a study of cytotoxic CD8 clonotypes in ibrutinib-treated CLL. Assay used: immunoSEQ multiplex PCR; TCRdb lists only in-frame clones, some missing. The table lists about 200,000 clones, 72% of them singletons. The sequences come from PBMCs, collected after 24 months of ibrutinib treatment. These TCRs come from a human donor with chronic lymphocytic leukemia.

The chain recombines TRBV28 with TRBJ1-2; 10 bases line up with TRBD1. With V trimmed by 4 bases and J by 4 bases, 6 bases remained unmatched. Germline loops: CDR1 MDHEN, CDR2 SYDVKM. The CDR3 consists of 15 residues. The CDR3 DNA follows: TGTGCCAGCAGTTCCCCGGGACAGGGGACCTATGGCTACACCTTC. It yields the protein CASSSPGQGTYGYTF.

This clone was detected a few times. The V and J genes are TRBV6-1 and TRBJ1-2; D is uncertain. Germline CDR1 and CDR2: MNHNS and SASEGT. V gave up 0 bases and J gave up 1 base, with 3 bases separating them. CDR3 length equals 13 residues. The CDR3 DNA reads as TGTGCCAGCAGTGAAGCTCATAACTATGGCTACACCTTC. This translates into CASSEAHNYGYTF.

This clone came up once. The rearrangement uses TRBV5-4 and TRBJ2-7; 8 bases are a match to TRBD1. The CDR3 length is 15 residues. V gave up 2 bases and J gave up 5 bases; unmatched junction bases: 9. Germline CDR1 is SGHNT and CDR2 is YYREEE (reference sequence). The chain's CDR3 is CASSLDRGSQDEQYF. The CDR3 DNA sequence: TGTGCCAGCAGCTTAGACAGGGGATCTCAGGACGAGCAGTACTTC.

The CDR3 bases are TGTGCCAGCACGGGAGTAGCGGGAGTAATAGGGGAGCTGTTTTTT. Translating gives CASTGVAGVIGELFF. J is TRBJ2-2 and V is TRBV5-5; 9 bases map to TRBD2. Germline V gene sequence: CDR1 SGHKS, CDR2 YYEKEE (reference sequence). The CDR3 is made up of 15 amino acids. The ends lost 6 bases at V and 8 bases at J; junction bases unmatched: 11.

This chain uses TRBV28 with TRBJ1-5; D unresolved. The CDR3 consists of 13 residues. Germline lookup yields CDR1 MDHEN and CDR2 SYDVKM. Trimming stripped 4 bases from V and 0 bases from J, with 4 bases between. The CDR3: CASSSNSNQPQHF. The CDR3 region has the DNA TGTGCCAGCAGTTCCAATAGCAATCAGCCCCAGCATTTT.

CDR3 loop: CASSQEGTVYEQYF. The CDR3 nucleotides read TGCGCCAGCAGCCAGGAGGGGACGGTCTACGAGCAGTACTTC. This chain connects TRBV4-3 to TRBJ2-7, with D perhaps matching TRBD2 (6 bases). CDR1 and CDR2 from the germline V gene are LGHNA and YSLEER. This CDR3 is built from 14 residues. Deletions cut 3 bases from V and 3 bases from J, with 12 bases between.

There are a few counts of this clone. This chain links TRBV4-2 with TRBJ2-1, with no clear D. Germline assignment: CDR1 LGHNA and CDR2 YNFKEQ. The CDR3 runs 14 residues. V gave up 0 bases and J gave up 4 bases, with 7 bases separating them. As DNA, the CDR3 is TGTGCCAGCAGCCAAGAGTTTAGTTACAATGAGCAGTTCTTC. Residues: CASSQEFSYNEQFF.

The chain couples TRBV28 to TRBJ1-1; D gene uncertain. Germline CDR1 MDHEN, CDR2 SYDVKM. Trimming removed 3 bases at V and 9 bases at J, with 11 bases between. The CDR3 spans 12 residues. In DNA, the CDR3 is TGTGCCAGCAGTTTGCCCCGTAAAAAAGCTTTCTTT. This sequence encodes CASSLPRKKAFF.

The gene calls are TRBV25-1 and TRBJ2-1; 8 bases match TRBD2. CDR1 is MGHDK, CDR2 SYGVNS, per germline. Trimming took 5 bases from V and 1 from J; bases not matched to a gene: 4. CDR3 length equals 15 residues. The CDR3, as DNA: TGTGCCAGCAGTTTTAGCGGGAAGTCCTACAATGAGCAGTTCTTC. It translates to CASSFSGKSYNEQFF.

The chain recombines TRBV14 with TRBJ2-2; D unclear. Germline CDR1 is SGHDN and CDR2 is FVKESK. Trimming pared 2 bases from V and 1 base from J, leaving 5 bases between. The CDR3 consists of 14 residues. The CDR3 DNA follows: TGTGCCAGCAGCCAATCGTGGAACACCGGGGAGCTGTTTTTT. Protein product: CASSQSWNTGELFF. Based on the CDR3 plus reference TRBV14 and TRBJ2-2, the full variable domain is EAGVTQFPSHSVIEKGQTVTLRCDPISGHDNLYWYRRVMGKEIKFLLHFVKESKQDESGMPNNRFLAERTGGTYSTLKVQPAELEDSGVYFCASSQSWNTGELFFGEGSRLTVL.

This clone appeared once. The chain combines TRBV6-1 with TRBJ1-4; 9 bases agree with TRBD1. Germline trimming cut 7 bases from V and 5 bases from J; bases unmatched to any gene: 5. The CDR3 is 14 amino acids. The V gene's germline CDR1 is MNHNS and CDR2 SASEGT. CDR3 in DNA: TGTGCCAGCACAAACAGGGGGCTGAATGAAAAACTGTTTTTT. Its translation: CASTNRGLNEKLFF.

J is TRBJ1-2 and V is TRBV5-8; D is uncertain. CDR3 length equals 12 residues. From germline, CDR1 is SGHTS and CDR2 YDEGEE. With 1 base removed from V and 8 bases from J, the gap between germline ends came to 9 bases. The CDR3 DNA is TGTGCCAGCAGCTTGTCCGGAGTAGGCTACACCTTC. It codes for CASSLSGVGYTF.

This clone was counted only a few times. J is TRBJ2-6 and V is TRBV7-7; D not certain. Germline CDR1 is SSHAT and CDR2 is FNYEAQ (reference sequence). This CDR3 has 15 amino acids. V was pared by 1 base and J by 0 bases, with 4 bases between. This chain's CDR3 is CASSLGASGANVLTF. The CDR3 nucleotides are TGTGCCAGCAGCTTAGGTGCCTCTGGGGCCAACGTCCTGACTTTC.

A few counts support this clone. The chain employs TRBV6-5 and TRBJ1-5; D may be TRBD1 (6 bases). Trimming stripped 11 bases from V and 3 bases from J, with 14 bases between. The germline gives CDR1 MNHEY, CDR2 SVGAGI. The CDR3 runs to 13 residues. The CDR3 sequence is CAASTGLNQPQHF. CDR3 bases: TGTGCCGCGTCTACAGGGCTCAATCAGCCCCAGCATTTT.

The chain couples TRBV5-1 to TRBJ2-5, with D perhaps TRBD2 (6 bases). CDR1 and CDR2 from the germline V gene are SGHRS and YFSETQ. The CDR3 is made up of 16 amino acids. Trimming stripped 4 bases from V and 2 bases from J, with 18 bases between. CDR3 sequence (DNA): TGCGCCAGCAGCACCGGGGTAGCGGCCAAACAAGAGACCCAGTACTTC. It encodes CASSTGVAAKQETQYF.

The chain recombines TRBV4-3 with TRBJ2-7; D gene ambiguous. CDR1 is LGHNA and CDR2 is YSLEER in the germline V gene. Trimming removed 1 base from V and 3 bases from J, with 13 bases in between. The CDR3 is 15 amino acids. In DNA form, the CDR3 reads TGCGCCAGCAGCCAAGTCTTATCCAGCTTCTACGAGCAGTACTTC. This gives the protein CASSQVLSSFYEQYF.

This clone showed up just a few times. J is TRBJ2-7 and V is TRBV7-9, with 7 bases matching TRBD1. CDR1 and CDR2 from the germline V gene are SEHNR and FQNEAQ (reference sequence). There are 15 residues in the CDR3. With 5 bases clipped from V and 7 bases from J, the junction kept 14 bases outside the gene matches. DNA of the CDR3: TGTGCCAGCAGCCGGGGACAGACTCCGAGTTGGGAGCAGTACTTC. It translates to CASSRGQTPSWEQYF.

The chain links TRBV7-3 to TRBJ2-1; the match to TRBD2 covers 8 bases. The germline gives CDR1 SGHTA, CDR2 FQGTGA. There are 15 residues in the CDR3. V gave up 1 base and J gave up 4 bases; unmatched junction bases: 3. The CDR3 is CASSLRREGYNEQFF. The CDR3 bases are TGTGCCAGCAGCTTAAGACGGGAGGGGTACAATGAGCAGTTCTTC. The variable domain in full, completed from reference TRBV7-3 and TRBJ2-1, reads GAGVSQTPSNKVTEKGKYVELRCDPISGHTALYWYRQSLGQGPEFLIYFQGTGAADDSGLPNDRFFAVRPEGSVSTLKIQRTERGDSAVYLCASSLRREGYNEQFFGPGTRLTVL.

The J gene is TRBJ2-7, the V gene TRBV27; 7 bases agree with TRBD1. The J segment lost 1 base and the V segment lost 7 bases, leaving 7 bases of the junction unmatched. The CDR3 runs to 14 residues. The germline CDR1 and CDR2 sequences are MNHEY and SMNVEV (reference sequence). The CDR3 DNA is TGTGCCAGCAAGACCACAGGGGCGTCCTACGAGCAGTACTTC. The encoded protein is CASKTTGASYEQYF.

This clone has more than one count but fewer than ten. This chain links TRBV25-1 with TRBJ2-5; no clear D. The V gene's germline CDR1 is MGHDK and CDR2 SYGVNS. V dropped 4 bases and J dropped 4 bases, with 7 bases sitting between them. The CDR3 extends over 12 amino acids. The CDR3 nucleotides read TGTGCCAGCAGTGGAACTCTAGAGACCCAGTACTTC. Translating it yields CASSGTLETQYF. Full variable domain (outside the CDR3, taken from reference TRBV25-1 and TRBJ2-5): EADIYQTPRYLVIGTGKKITLECSQTMGHDKMYWYQQDPGMELHLIHYSYGVNSTEKGDLSSESTVSRIRTEHFPLTLESARPSHTSQYLCASSGTLETQYFGPGTRLLVL.

The gene calls are TRBV4-3 and TRBJ2-6; D might be TRBD1 (5 bases). CDR1 LGHNA and CDR2 YSLEER come from the germline V gene. The CDR3 totals 15 residues. V was clipped by 5 bases and J by 2 bases, with 10 bases between them. The CDR3 DNA is TGCGCCAGCAGCAAGCAGGGCCCTGGGGCCAACGTCCTGACTTTC. Protein sequence: CASSKQGPGANVLTF.

The chain combines TRBV5-1 with TRBJ2-1, with D possibly being TRBD2 (5 bases). The length of the CDR3 is 15 residues. The ends were cut back, 0 bases at V and 7 bases at J, with 14 bases in the middle. Germline CDR1 is SGHRS and CDR2 is YFSETQ. This CDR3 reads CASSLASGSLNEQFF. CDR3 nucleotides: TGCGCCAGCAGCTTGGCAAGCGGCTCCTTGAATGAGCAGTTCTTC.

The chain combines TRBV2 with TRBJ2-1, with D unresolved. In germline, CDR1 is SNHLY, CDR2 FYNNEI. V was shortened by 6 bases and J by 7 bases, with 13 bases between the two germline ends. The CDR3 consists of 13 residues. This CDR3 is CASSSRWRNEQFF. The CDR3 DNA reads as TGTGCCAGCAGCTCGCGTTGGCGAAATGAGCAGTTCTTC.

The chain recombines TRBV5-1 with TRBJ1-1, with D maybe TRBD1 (6 bases). Germline CDR1 is SGHRS and CDR2 is YFSETQ. The V end was cut by 1 base, the J end by 1 base, with 8 bases between. This CDR3 comprises 14 residues. This chain's CDR3 is CASSLRQANTEAFF. In DNA, the CDR3 is TGCGCCAGCAGCTTGCGACAGGCGAACACTGAAGCTTTCTTT.

For the CDR3, the DNA is TGCAGCGTTGACGGTGCAACCTACAATGAGCAGTTCTTC. The encoded protein is CSVDGATYNEQFF. The rearrangement joins TRBV29-1 to TRBJ2-1; D is uncertain. Trimming cost V 3 bases and J 2 bases, with 8 bases left between them. The CDR3 runs to 13 residues. Germline-derived CDR1 and CDR2 are SQVTM and ANQGSEA.

This chain joins TRBV2 and TRBJ2-7; TRBD2 aligns across 10 bases. J was trimmed by 3 bases and V by 3 bases; bases with no gene match: 11. The CDR3 is 17 residues long. Germline CDR1 SNHLY, CDR2 FYNNEI. For the CDR3, the DNA is TGTGCCAGCAGTGATTCTTCCCTAGCGGGAGTCGTCTACGAGCAGTACTTC. Encoded protein: CASSDSSLAGVVYEQYF.

This clone was counted between two and nine times. The gene calls are TRBV7-2 and TRBJ1-5; weak D call: TRBD1 (6 bases). CDR1 SGHTA and CDR2 FQGNSA come from the germline V gene. The ends were cut back, 4 bases at V and 5 bases at J, with 15 bases in the middle. The CDR3 has 15 amino acids. CDR3 loop: CASSSQGNGHQPQHF. The CDR3 nucleotides are TGTGCCAGCAGCTCGCAGGGGAACGGTCATCAGCCCCAGCATTTT.

The gene calls are TRBV18 and TRBJ2-2; TRBD2 matches 11 bases. CDR3 size: 18 residues. From germline, CDR1 is KGHSH and CDR2 LQKENI. The J segment lost 1 base and the V segment lost 1 base, leaving 5 bases of the junction unmatched. The CDR3 region is CASSPRLLAGVNTGELFF. CDR3 nucleotide sequence: TGTGCCAGCTCACCACGGCTACTAGCGGGAGTGAACACCGGGGAGCTGTTTTTT. The variable domain in full, with the rest retrieved from reference TRBV18 and TRBJ2-2, is NAGVMQNPRHLVRRRGQEARLRCSPMKGHSHVYWYRQLPEEGLKFMVYLQKENIIDESGMPKERFSAEFPKEGPSILRIQQVVRGDSAAYFCASSPRLLAGVNTGELFFGEGSRLTVL.

This sequence joins TRBV9 and TRBJ2-3; 12 bases match TRBD2. With 6 bases clipped from V and 6 bases from J, the junction kept 8 bases outside the gene matches. The CDR3 is made up of 15 amino acids. Germline CDR1 is SGDLS and CDR2 is YYNGEE. CDR3 amino acids: CASTLTSGSTDTQYF. For the CDR3, the DNA is TGTGCCAGCACCCTGACTAGCGGGAGTACCGATACGCAGTATTTT.